This T cell receptor beta chain comes out of a study of blood T cell repertoires in COVID-19. Study in general: Italy, Spain and the United States were the sources of the convalescent and acute COVID-19 samples. T cells, B-cell-depleted T cells, or PBMCs supplied cDNA or gDNA.

Germline V gene data show CDR1 as SGHRS and CDR2 as YFSETQ. CDR3 length equals 16 residues. With V trimmed by 0 bases and J by 5 bases, 7 bases remained unmatched. Methods used by the authors: It was from reference gene primer amplification that nucleated cell counts were estimated. The data were produced by immunoSEQ multiplex PCR, yet TCRdb's version contains in-frame clones alone and is incomplete. Clone size and the V and J calls come from that table; the DNA yielded D and trimming. This table has approximately 260,000 clones, 65% to 90% appearing once. The sample was peripheral blood. The sequence was collected from a woman of 80 years or more with active or convalescent COVID-19. The V and J genes are TRBV5-1 and TRBJ2-3; the match to TRBD1 covers 9 bases. CDR3: CASSLVGQGVGDTQYF. The CDR3 region has the DNA TGCGCCAGCAGCTTGGTGGGACAGGGCGTTGGAGATACGCAGTATTTT.